The 15 T cell receptor beta chains below all came from one sample that was sequenced in a study of shared T cell receptors in the human thymus. Here immunoSEQ multiplex PCR was the method, and the copy in TCRdb shows in-frame clones only, minus some. Of about 660,000 clones detected, around 87% appear once; the ten largest clones hold 0.0095% to 0.011%. This sample was shared with a second study, whose subject was human thymus T cells.

Input material: thymocytes. These receptors originate from a boy under two years old with a congenital heart defect.

The J gene is TRBJ2-3, the V gene TRBV12-2; the table's TRBD2 call for D was not verified on the DNA. TRBV12-2 is listed as a pseudogene. The length of the CDR3 is 18 residues. The CDR3 is CASRLTIRGGASTDTQYF. CDR3 DNA: TGTGCAAGTCGTCTGACGATACGCGGCGGGGCCAGCACAGATACGCAGTATTTT.

The genes are TRBV6-4 and TRBJ1-6; D uncertain. V shed 2 bases and J shed 8 bases, with 7 bases lying between them. This CDR3 is built from 13 residues. Germline CDR1 reads MRHNA; CDR2 reads SNTAGT. The CDR3 here is CASSDAGYSPLHF. The CDR3 coding sequence is TGTGCCAGCAGTGACGCGGGATATTCACCCCTCCACTTT.

The chain couples TRBV12-5 to TRBJ1-2, with D tentatively TRBD1 (5 bases). This CDR3 region has 15 residues. Trimming removed 6 bases from V and 6 bases from J, with 20 bases in between. From germline, CDR1 is LGHNT and CDR2 FRNRAP. CDR3 residues: CASGQARPSIDGYTF. The DNA of the CDR3 is TGTGCTAGTGGACAGGCCCGGCCCTCTATCGATGGCTACACCTTC.

The rearrangement links TRBV19 to TRBJ2-3, with TRBD2 matching over 14 bases. The V segment lost 4 bases and the J segment 3 bases; nucleotides outside the gene matches: 9. The CDR3 has 18 amino acids. CDR1 is LNHDA, CDR2 SQIVND, per germline (reference sequence). The CDR3 nucleotides are TGTGCCAGTAGTACCCAAAGACTAGCGGGAGGGCCAACAGATACGCAGTATTTT. It translates to CASSTQRLAGGPTDTQYF.

The chain links TRBV2 to TRBJ2-3; D may be TRBD2 (6 bases). V lost 4 bases and J lost 4, with 15 bases in between. Germline V gene sequence: CDR1 SNHLY, CDR2 FYNNEI. This CDR3 has 15 residues. CDR3 nucleotide sequence: TGTGCCAGCAGTGGAGGAGGGAGGCCCCCAGATACGCAGTATTTT. As protein: CASSGGGRPPDTQYF.

This clone was detected only once. The rearrangement uses TRBV10-3 and TRBJ2-3; tentative D call: TRBD1 (8 bases). Trimming took 3 bases from V and 1 from J, leaving 23 bases between them. Germline V gene sequence: CDR1 ENHRY, CDR2 SYGVKD. The CDR3 extends over 19 amino acids. This chain's CDR3 is CAISDRKGRGQAGTDTQYF. CDR3 nucleotides: TGTGCCATCAGTGATAGAAAGGGGAGGGGACAGGCGGGCACAGATACGCAGTATTTT.

This chain connects TRBV29-1 to TRBJ2-1; a weak D match, TRBD1 (5 bases). Trimming took 0 bases from V and 8 from J, leaving 11 bases between them. CDR1 and CDR2 from the germline V gene are SQVTM and ANQGSEA. This CDR3 region has 13 residues. The CDR3: CSVEEGRADEQFF. The CDR3 DNA reads TGCAGCGTTGAAGAGGGCAGGGCGGATGAGCAGTTCTTC.

The rearrangement uses TRBV5-1 and TRBJ2-7; a weak D match, TRBD1 (5 bases). The length of the CDR3 is 15 residues. V was pared by 0 bases and J by 5 bases, with 15 bases between. Germline CDR1 and CDR2: SGHRS and YFSETQ. The CDR3 is CASSLAIGALDEQYF. CDR3 DNA: TGCGCCAGCAGCTTGGCCATAGGGGCCCTGGACGAGCAGTACTTC.

The chain employs TRBV27 and TRBJ1-1; 8 bases agree with TRBD1. With V trimmed by 8 bases and J by 2 bases, 7 bases remained unmatched. The CDR3 spans 14 residues. Germline V lookup: CDR1 MNHEY, CDR2 SMNVEV (reference sequence). CDR3 in amino acids: CASGFRGRNTEAFF. For the CDR3, the DNA is TGTGCCAGCGGCTTCAGGGGGCGAAACACTGAAGCTTTCTTT.

This rearrangement joins TRBV4-3 to TRBJ2-4; possible D gene TRBD1, 5 bases. Germline loops: CDR1 LGHNA, CDR2 YSLEER. The CDR3 covers 15 residues. Between the trimmed V and J ends, which lost 3 bases and 5 bases, there was a span of 14 bases. CDR3 nucleotide sequence: TGCGCCAGCAGCCAGGCGACCAGGGCCCAAAACATTCAGTACTTC. Translation: CASSQATRAQNIQYF.

The chain carries TRBV18 and TRBJ2-6; 7 bases map to TRBD1. The CDR3 runs to 17 residues. The junction had 8 bases not matched to a gene; V was cut back by 2 bases and J by 4 bases. CDR1 is KGHSH and CDR2 is LQKENI in the germline V gene. CDR3 sequence: CASSPTGQSTGANVLTF. CDR3 DNA: TGTGCCAGCTCACCAACGGGACAGAGTACCGGGGCCAACGTCCTGACTTTC.

The chain links TRBV19 to TRBJ2-1; 7 bases are a match to TRBD1. This CDR3 is built from 14 residues. J lost 8 bases, V lost 3 bases, and 7 bases had no gene match. Germline V gene lookup returns CDR1 LNHDA and CDR2 SQIVND (reference sequence). The CDR3 coding sequence is TGTGCCAGTAGTATGTGGCGTCAGGGGGATGAGCAGTTCTTC. The encoded protein is CASSMWRQGDEQFF.

J is TRBJ2-1 and V is TRBV4-3, with 9 bases lining up with TRBD1. Germline V gene data show CDR1 as LGHNA and CDR2 as YSLEER. V was clipped by 0 bases and J by 10 bases; unmatched bases: 10. This CDR3 contains 16 residues. The CDR3 nucleotides read TGCGCCAGCAGCCAAGAACCGGACAGGGGCCTCCGGGAGCAGTTCTTC. Translated: CASSQEPDRGLREQFF.

This chain links TRBV2 with TRBJ1-1; a weak D match, TRBD1 (5 bases). V was trimmed by 4 bases and J by 4 bases, leaving 7 bases between them. Germline assignment: CDR1 SNHLY and CDR2 FYNNEI. CDR3 length: 12 residues. CDR3 residues: CASSGGGTEAFF. The CDR3, as DNA: TGTGCCAGCAGTGGGGGGGGCACTGAAGCTTTCTTT.

The chain couples TRBV6-6 to TRBJ1-4; D is uncertain. Germline V gene sequence: CDR1 MNHNY, CDR2 SVGAGI (reference sequence). The CDR3 is made up of 16 amino acids. The ends were cut back, 8 bases at V and 3 bases at J, with 19 bases in the middle. The CDR3 DNA reads TGTGCCAGCCGCGGATGGCTTACGCCGTCTAATGAAAAACTGTTTTTT. Translating it yields CASRGWLTPSNEKLFF.